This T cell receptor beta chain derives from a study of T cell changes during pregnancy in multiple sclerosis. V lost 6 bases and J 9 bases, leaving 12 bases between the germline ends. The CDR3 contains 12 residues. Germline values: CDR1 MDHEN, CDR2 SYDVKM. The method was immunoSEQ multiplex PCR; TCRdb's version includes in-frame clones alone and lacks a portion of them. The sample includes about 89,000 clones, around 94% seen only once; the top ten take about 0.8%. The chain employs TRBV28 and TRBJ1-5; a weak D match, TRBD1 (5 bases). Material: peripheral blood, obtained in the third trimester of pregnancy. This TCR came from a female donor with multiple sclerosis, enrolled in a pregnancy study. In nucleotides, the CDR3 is TGTGCCAGCAGCACACCCCAGGGGCCCCAGCATTTT. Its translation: CASSTPQGPQHF. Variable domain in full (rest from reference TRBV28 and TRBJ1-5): DVKVTQSSRYLVKRTGEKVFLECVQDMDHENMFWYRQDPGLGLRLIYFSYDVKMKEKGDIPEGYSVSREKKERFSLILESASTNQTSMYLCASSTPQGPQHFGDGTRLSIL.